This T cell receptor beta chain was captured in a study of shared clonotypes between healthy human individuals. At the level of the study: The cohort had a couple of women and a few men, ages 18 to 49.

The germline V gene encodes CDR1 KGHSH and CDR2 LQKENI. This CDR3 has 16 residues. The J segment lost 9 bases and the V segment lost 4 bases, leaving 14 bases of the junction unmatched. Every contributor of samples was a Caucasian grown-up residing in Nashville, Tennessee. Produced via immunoSEQ multiplex PCR; TCRdb's table is partial and in-frame only. Seen here are more than 1.2 million clones, roughly 98.5% observed once, and the top ten hold roughly 0.35%. Sequenced sample: naive CD4+ T cells sorted from blood. Subset specified: CD45RA+ positively selected. The chain joins TRBV18 to TRBJ2-1; 8 bases are shared with TRBD2. The sequence derives from a man aged 25 to 45 in good health. Here the CDR3 reads CASSLLSLADQGEQFF. The CDR3, as DNA: TGTGCCAGCTCACTCTTGTCACTAGCGGACCAGGGTGAGCAGTTCTTC. The full variable domain, in which reference TRBV18 and TRBJ2-1 provide the parts outside the CDR3, is NAGVMQNPRHLVRRRGQEARLRCSPMKGHSHVYWYRQLPEEGLKFMVYLQKENIIDESGMPKERFSAEFPKEGPSILRIQQVVRGDSAAYFCASSLLSLADQGEQFFGPGTRLTVL.